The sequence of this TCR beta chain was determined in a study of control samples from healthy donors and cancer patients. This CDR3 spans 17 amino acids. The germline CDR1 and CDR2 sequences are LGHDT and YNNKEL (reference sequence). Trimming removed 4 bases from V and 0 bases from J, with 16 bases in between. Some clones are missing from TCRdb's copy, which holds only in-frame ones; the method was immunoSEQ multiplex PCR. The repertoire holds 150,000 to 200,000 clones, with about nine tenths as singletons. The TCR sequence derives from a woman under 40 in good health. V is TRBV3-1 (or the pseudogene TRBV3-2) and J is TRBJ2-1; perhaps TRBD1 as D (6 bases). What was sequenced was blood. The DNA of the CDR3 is TGTGCCAGCAGCCCCCCCCAGGGGTCGGCCTCCTACAATGAGCAGTTCTTC. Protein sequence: CASSPPQGSASYNEQFF.